This is a list of T cell receptor beta chains from one sample in a study of blood T cell repertoires in COVID-19. Sequencing used immunoSEQ multiplex PCR; TCRdb keeps in-frame clones, though not all of them. The sample lists around 58,000 clones; roughly 85% were seen once. Sequencing was done on a sample of peripheral blood. These receptors all come from a human donor in a cohort sampled during active COVID-19. CDR3s include the opening cysteine and the closing phenylalanine or tryptophan. A D gene is named only where the DNA matches it firmly. Part of the rows lack a size; the others show once, few, many or a class for expanded clones.

v_call	d_call	clone_size	j_call	cdr3_nt	cdr3_aa
TRBV5-4	TRBD1	-	TRBJ2-1	TGTGCCAGCGGCCGACAGGGGTCATTGGGCAATGAGCAGTTCTTC	CASGRQGSLGNEQFF
TRBV2	TRBD1	-	TRBJ2-5	TGTGCCAGCAGCGGTGACAGGGGGGAGGAGACCCAGTACTTC	CASSGDRGEETQYF
TRBV10-3	TRBD1	-	TRBJ1-4	TGTGCCATCAGTCCATCGGACAGGGGTAATGAAAAACTGTTTTTT	CAISPSDRGNEKLFF
TRBV27	-	few	TRBJ1-5	TGTGCCAGCAGTTCCAGGGGCCCCGTGGAGCCCCAGCATTTT	CASSSRGPVEPQHF
TRBV4-3	TRBD1	-	TRBJ1-1	TGCGCCAGCAGCCAACGACAGGGGGAAACTACTGAAGCTTTCTTT	CASSQRQGETTEAFF
TRBV19	TRBD2	once	TRBJ2-2	TGTGCCAGTAAACGGATGACTAGCGGGGACACCGGGGAGCTGTTTTTT	CASKRMTSGDTGELFF
TRBV6-6	TRBD1	few	TRBJ1-4	TGTGCCAGCAGCCGACAGGGTCCAACTAATGAAAAACTGTTTTTT	CASSRQGPTNEKLFF
TRBV2	-	-	TRBJ2-4	TGTGCCAGCAGTGATCCGAGCTCCAAAAACATTCAGTACTTC	CASSDPSSKNIQYF
TRBV4-2	TRBD1	-	TRBJ2-2	TGTGCCAGCAGCCAAGACAGGGGGCGTGATAACACCGGGGAGCTGTTTTTT	CASSQDRGRDNTGELFF
TRBV19	TRBD1	once	TRBJ2-5	TGTGCCAGTAGCCCCCTGGGACAGGGGGCTGGAGAGACCCAGTACTTC	CASSPLGQGAGETQYF
TRBV5-1	TRBD2	-	TRBJ2-1	TGCGCCAGCAGCTTATCCGGGACTAGCGCTGAGCAGTTCTTC	CASSLSGTSAEQFF
TRBV6-5	-	-	TRBJ1-6	TGTGCCAGCAGGATATCGGGGTATAATTCACCCCTCCACTTT	CASRISGYNSPLHF
TRBV27	TRBD1	-	TRBJ2-1	TGTGCCAGCAGTTTAGTACAGGGGGTTTCCTACAATGAGCAGTTCTTC	CASSLVQGVSYNEQFF
TRBV14	-	-	TRBJ1-6	TGTGCCAGCAGCCCCAGGGCAGCGAGCAATTCACCCCTCCACTTT	CASSPRAASNSPLHF
TRBV2	TRBD1	once	TRBJ1-3	TGTGCCAGCAGTGACTTAAGGACAGGGGCTGGAAACACCATATATTTT	CASSDLRTGAGNTIYF
TRBV15	-	few	TRBJ1-2	TGTGCCACCAGCAGAGCGTCAGCGAGCTATGGCTACACCTTC	CATSRASASYGYTF
TRBV10-3	TRBD2	-	TRBJ2-3	TGTGCCATCAGGGCGGGGGGCACAGATACGCAGTATTTT	CAIRAGGTDTQYF
TRBV7-9	TRBD1	-	TRBJ1-5	TGTGCCAGCAGTTCCGGGACAGGGGGACAGCCCCAGCATTTT	CASSSGTGGQPQHF
TRBV18	-	once	TRBJ1-4	TGTGCCAGCTCCCCTAGTCGTGAAAAACTGTTTTTT	CASSPSREKLFF
TRBV6-5	-	-	TRBJ2-6	TGTGCCACCCCTCGGGTCTCTGGGGCCAACGTCCTGACTTTC	CATPRVSGANVLTF
TRBV30	TRBD2	few	TRBJ2-1	TGTGCCTGGAGCCGGAGCGGGGCATACGATGAGCAGTTCTTC	CAWSRSGAYDEQFF
TRBV6-5	-	-	TRBJ1-1	TGTGCCAGCAGTTCACCGGTGAACACTGAAGCTTTCTTT	CASSSPVNTEAFF
TRBV4-1	TRBD2	once	TRBJ2-7	TGCGCCAGCAGCCAAGATTTCGGAGCGGGATCCTACGAGCAGTACTTC	CASSQDFGAGSYEQYF
TRBV5-1	TRBD2	-	TRBJ2-3	TGCGCCAGCAGCTGGGCGGGGGAGCTCACAGATACGCAGTATTTT	CASSWAGELTDTQYF
TRBV4-1	-	once	TRBJ2-4	TGCGCCAGCAGCCAGCAGTCAGGGGTAAACATTCAGTACTTC	CASSQQSGVNIQYF
TRBV4-2	-	-	TRBJ2-5	TGTGCCAGCAGCCAGGCAGGGTTTGCAGAGACCCAGTACTTC	CASSQAGFAETQYF
TRBV29-1	-	-	TRBJ1-5	TGCAGCGTTGTTTTGGTCGGGGGGCGTCAGCCCCAGCATTTT	CSVVLVGGRQPQHF
TRBV24-1	-	-	TRBJ1-2	TGTGCCACCAGTGATTGGGGTGGAGGCACGGCGGCTGGCTACACCTTC	CATSDWGGGTAAGYTF
TRBV5-6	-	-	TRBJ1-2	TGTGCCAGCAGCTTGGGACACCTAGCCCTCTATGGCTACACCTTC	CASSLGHLALYGYTF
TRBV19	-	-	TRBJ1-1	TGTGCCAGTAGTAGAGGCCCCCGAGGGTTTGGCACTGAAGCTTTCTTT	CASSRGPRGFGTEAFF
TRBV12-3/TRBV12-4	-	-	TRBJ2-1	TGTGCCAGCGCCCCTGCGGCTGGCAATGAGCAGTTCTTC	CASAPAAGNEQFF
TRBV12-3/TRBV12-4	-	once	TRBJ2-2	TGTGCCAGCAGCTTAACAGGTCCCGGGGAGCTGTTTTTT	CASSLTGPGELFF
TRBV3-1/TRBV3-2	TRBD1	-	TRBJ1-1	TGTGCCAGCAGCCCTTCCTCAGGGGGGAACACTGAAGCTTTCTTT	CASSPSSGGNTEAFF
TRBV7-9	TRBD1	-	TRBJ1-4	TGTGCCAGCAGCATGGGACAGGACAATGAAAAACTGTTTTTT	CASSMGQDNEKLFF
TRBV14	-	-	TRBJ1-6	TGTGCCAGCAGCCTTCATAGCTCCTATAATTCACCCCTCCACTTT	CASSLHSSYNSPLHF
TRBV7-2	TRBD2	-	TRBJ2-3	TGTGCCAGCACTTCTAGCGGGGGGTTCGCAGATACGCAGTATTTT	CASTSSGGFADTQYF
TRBV5-6	TRBD1	-	TRBJ2-2	TGTGCCAGCAGCCGTAGACAGGGGGCCCTTTGGAACGGGGAGCTGTTTTTT	CASSRRQGALWNGELFF
TRBV6-4	-	-	TRBJ1-1	TGTGCCAGCAGTGACGGACAACCGAACACTGAAGCTTTCTTT	CASSDGQPNTEAFF
TRBV5-1	-	-	TRBJ2-2	TGCGCCAGCAGCTTGGAACAGTCCGGTAGCGGGGAGCTGTTTTTT	CASSLEQSGSGELFF
TRBV5-1	TRBD2	once	TRBJ2-3	TGCGCCAGCAGCTTGTCCGGGACTAGCCAAGATACGCAGTATTTT	CASSLSGTSQDTQYF
TRBV4-3	TRBD1	-	TRBJ1-1	TGCGCCAGCAGCCGAACAGACAGGGGGCGGAACACTGAAGCTTTCTTT	CASSRTDRGRNTEAFF
TRBV9	-	-	TRBJ2-7	TGTGCCAGCACCCCTGGGGGCGGTCCCGCGCAGTACTTC	CASTPGGGPAQYF
TRBV3-1/TRBV3-2	TRBD2	-	TRBJ2-3	TGTGCCAGCAGCTTCTTCTGGACTAGCGGGGGGGGAGATACGCAGTATTTT	CASSFFWTSGGGDTQYF
TRBV15	-	-	TRBJ1-4	TGTGCCACCAGCAGAGTGGCGGGAATTGCAACTAATGAAAAACTGTTTTTT	CATSRVAGIATNEKLFF
TRBV18	-	-	TRBJ1-1	TGTGCCAGCTCACATCGGAGTCTCCAGAACACTGAAGCTTTCTTT	CASSHRSLQNTEAFF
TRBV15	TRBD1	-	TRBJ2-7	TGTGCCACCAGCAGCGGGACAGGGGACTACGAGCAGTACTTC	CATSSGTGDYEQYF
TRBV14	-	few	TRBJ2-6	TGTGCCAGCAGCCAAGGTGGCTTCTCTGGGGCCAACGTCCTGACTTTC	CASSQGGFSGANVLTF
TRBV2	TRBD1	-	TRBJ1-1	TGTGCCAGCAGCTACGGGACAGCGAACACTGAAGCTTTCTTT	CASSYGTANTEAFF
TRBV2	-	-	TRBJ1-1	TGTGCCAGCAGTGAAGCCGCTACAGGGAAGGCTTTCTTT	CASSEAATGKAFF
TRBV7-8	TRBD2	-	TRBJ2-3	TGTGCCAGCAGCTTAGGCTGGGGGACTAGGGGGGGCACAGATACGCAGTATTTT	CASSLGWGTRGGTDTQYF
TRBV6-5	-	-	TRBJ1-2	TGTGCCAGCAGTTCGACAGGAAGGTCCTATGGCTACACCTTC	CASSSTGRSYGYTF
TRBV18	TRBD1	-	TRBJ2-5	TGTGCCAGCTCACCCGGGACAGGGGTATTAGAGACCCAGTACTTC	CASSPGTGVLETQYF
TRBV5-1	-	-	TRBJ2-7	TGCGCCAGCAGCCTTCAGACGCGTCCACGAGGCGACGAGCAGTACTTC	CASSLQTRPRGDEQYF
TRBV5-4	TRBD1	-	TRBJ1-2	TGTGCCAGCAGCAGACAGGGTCGATTTGACTATGGCTACACCTTC	CASSRQGRFDYGYTF
TRBV15	-	once	TRBJ2-2	TGTGCCACCAGCCTGACTAGTCCCGGGGAGCTGTTTTTT	CATSLTSPGELFF
TRBV7-2	TRBD1	-	TRBJ1-5	TGTGCCAGCAGCTTATTTCTTATCGGGACAGGGACCAATCAGCCCCAGCATTTT	CASSLFLIGTGTNQPQHF
TRBV27	TRBD1	once	TRBJ1-3	TGTGCCAGCAGTTTGACAGGGCCGGGAAACACCATATATTTT	CASSLTGPGNTIYF
TRBV15	-	-	TRBJ2-4	TGTGCCACCAGCAGAGTTGCGCCTGACATTCAGTACTTC	CATSRVAPDIQYF
TRBV9	-	-	TRBJ2-1	TGTGCCAGCAGCGTAGCCCCCAGGGATGAGCAGTTCTTC	CASSVAPRDEQFF